This T cell receptor (beta chain) was obtained from a study of shared clonotypes between healthy human individuals. Study context: The people who gave samples were two women and a few men aged 18 to 49.

There are many counts of this clone. Authors' analysis steps: Filtering differed since immunoSEQ provided only junctions, with no quality scores. TCRdb's copy holds only in-frame clones and misses some; the assay was immunoSEQ multiplex PCR. The DNA was the basis for D and trimming; V, J and clone size are from that table. The sample contains hundreds of thousands of clones, roughly four fifths of which appear only once. This TCR was sampled from a woman between 35 and 50 years old in good health. Some clones in this sample may be carry-over from other donors' samples. Sequenced input: PBMCs.

The chain's CDR3 is CASSGTGGRDQPQHF. The CDR3 DNA reads as TGTGCCAGCAGCGGAACAGGGGGACGAGATCAGCCCCAGCATTTT. The J gene is TRBJ1-5, the V gene TRBV5-5; TRBD1 agrees at 8 bases. Germline V gene sequence: CDR1 SGHKS, CDR2 YYEKEE (reference sequence). The length of the CDR3 is 15 residues. The ends lost 4 bases at V and 5 bases at J; junction bases unmatched: 8.